The 18 T cell receptor beta chains below all came from one sample that was sequenced in a study of T cells after posttransplantation cyclophosphamide. A marrow graft followed busulfan-fludarabine conditioning, with cyclophosphamide on days +3 and +4. The assay was immunoSEQ multiplex PCR, and TCRdb's table has in-frame clones only and misses some. Altogether several thousand clones were found in the sample, and no singletons occur. The source was PBMCs, collected after allogeneic stem cell transplant with posttransplant cyclophosphamide. The source of these receptors is a female patient aged 45 to 65 who received an allogeneic stem cell transplant from an unrelated donor, was CMV-positive, and had acute GVHD only. Some T cells could come from the graft donor.

This clone was counted ten times or more. V usage is TRBV11-1 and J usage is TRBJ1-2; perhaps TRBD1 as D (6 bases). The length of the CDR3 is 15 residues. In germline, CDR1 is SGHAT, CDR2 FQDESV (reference sequence). V lost 4 bases to trimming and J lost 4 bases, with 16 bases between them. CDR3 sequence reads: CASSSRSDSTYGYTF. The CDR3 bases are TGTGCCAGCAGCTCACGATCGGACAGCACCTATGGCTACACCTTC.

This clone was seen ten or more times. This rearrangement joins TRBV6-5 to TRBJ2-5; 9 nucleotides match TRBD2. Germline loops: CDR1 MNHEY, CDR2 SVGAGI. The CDR3 loop spans 15 amino acids. V gave up 6 bases and J gave up 2 bases; unmatched junction bases: 7. CDR3 region: CASSLGLAYQETQYF. In nucleotides, the CDR3 is TGTGCCAGCAGCCTTGGACTAGCGTATCAAGAGACCCAGTACTTC.

The V gene is TRBV5-4, the J gene TRBJ2-3; TRBD2 matches at 13 bases. Trimming took 3 bases from V and 4 from J; bases not matched to a gene: 5. Germline V gene lookup returns CDR1 SGHNT and CDR2 YYREEE (reference sequence). The CDR3 is made up of 16 amino acids. As DNA, the CDR3 is TGTGCCAGCAGCTCCGGACTAGCGGGAGAAGCAGATACGCAGTATTTT. It codes for CASSSGLAGEADTQYF.

This clone was seen many times. The gene calls are TRBV4-3 and TRBJ2-1; 8 positions agree with TRBD2. After removal of 1 base from V and 2 bases from J, the junction contained 7 bases not matched to a gene. The germline gives CDR1 LGHNA, CDR2 YSLEER. The CDR3 extends over 17 amino acids. CDR3 sequence (DNA): TGCGCCAGCAGCCAAGTACCGACTAGCGAGCCCTACAATGAGCAGTTCTTC. Residues: CASSQVPTSEPYNEQFF.

At least ten counts were recorded for this clone. This chain connects TRBV2 to TRBJ1-2; maybe TRBD1 (6 bases). This CDR3 spans 15 amino acids. CDR1 and CDR2 from the germline V gene are SNHLY and FYNNEI. With 6 bases removed from V and 2 bases from J, the gap between germline ends came to 16 bases. The CDR3 bases are TGTGCCAGCAGCGAATACAGGGAGGGGAACTATGGCTACACCTTC. It encodes CASSEYREGNYGYTF. Together with reference TRBV2 and TRBJ1-2, the CDR3 gives the full variable domain: EPEVTQTPSHQVTQMGQEVILRCVPISNHLYFYWYRQILGQKVEFLVSFYNNEISEKSEIFDDQFSVERPDGSNFTLKIRSTKLEDSAMYFCASSEYREGNYGYTFGSGTRLTVV.

This clone was seen many times. The rearrangement links TRBV19 to TRBJ1-2, with D possibly matching TRBD1 (5 bases). This CDR3 is built from 16 residues. Trimming took 5 bases from V and 2 from J, leaving 18 bases between them. The V gene's germline CDR1 is LNHDA and CDR2 SQIVND (reference sequence). The CDR3 nucleotides are TGTGCCAGTAGTCCCCGGGGAGGGGCGGAAAACTATGGCTACACCTTC. Its translation is CASSPRGGAENYGYTF.

This clone has only a few counts. The chain links TRBV5-1 to TRBJ2-1, with 7 bases fitting TRBD2. The CDR3 extends over 15 amino acids. Trimming cost V 4 bases and J 4 bases; bases outside gene matches: 8. Germline-derived CDR1 and CDR2 are SGHRS and YFSETQ. CDR3 nucleotide sequence: TGCGCCAGCAGCCCGGGGGGACCATCATACAATGAGCAGTTCTTC. This translates into CASSPGGPSYNEQFF.

This clone was picked up a small number of times. The rearrangement uses TRBV19 and TRBJ2-3, with D maybe TRBD2 (6 bases). Per the germline V gene, CDR1 is LNHDA and CDR2 is SQIVND (reference sequence). V was pared by 7 bases and J by 2 bases, with 16 bases between. This CDR3 contains 15 residues. The DNA of the CDR3 is TGTGCCAGTACCCCCTTGGGGGGTATCACAGATACGCAGTATTTT. Translating it yields CASTPLGGITDTQYF.

This clone was observed many times. The chain recombines TRBV27 with TRBJ2-7; the match to TRBD1 covers 10 bases. With V trimmed by 4 bases and J by 2 bases, 5 bases remained unmatched. Germline V gene data show CDR1 as MNHEY and CDR2 as SMNVEV (reference sequence). CDR3 length equals 15 residues. The CDR3 DNA sequence: TGTGCCAGCAGTTCGTACGGGACAGGGGCCTACGAGCAGTACTTC. It yields the protein CASSSYGTGAYEQYF.

This clone came up many times. The rearrangement joins TRBV14 to TRBJ1-2, with 7 bases aligning to TRBD1. Trimming removed 3 bases from V and 5 bases from J; junction bases left unmatched: 9. Germline CDR1 SGHDN, CDR2 FVKESK. The CDR3 extends over 15 amino acids. The CDR3 coding sequence is TGTGCCAGCAGCCATCAGAACAGGGGCCATTATGGCTACACCTTC. Amino acids: CASSHQNRGHYGYTF.

By proportion, this clone is medium-sized. The chain has TRBV5-4 and TRBJ1-1, with a possible D match to TRBD1 (6 bases). The length of the CDR3 is 15 residues. Germline CDR1 is SGHNT and CDR2 is YYREEE (reference sequence). V lost 5 bases and J 8 bases, leaving 22 bases between the germline ends. CDR3 protein: CASSSVGGPPWEAFF. The DNA for the CDR3 is TGTGCCAGCAGTTCCGTAGGGGGACCTCCCTGGGAAGCTTTCTTT.

This clone came up many times. The chain has TRBV9 and TRBJ1-2; D not certain. This CDR3 has 11 residues. V was cut by 7 bases and J by 10 bases, with 14 bases left in between. Germline V gene lookup returns CDR1 SGDLS and CDR2 YYNGEE. For the CDR3, the DNA is TGTGCCAGCCGCCAAGGGAGTCTCTACACCTTC. It codes for CASRQGSLYTF.

This clone was observed at least ten times. The chain employs TRBV7-6 and TRBJ2-3; 13 nucleotides line up with TRBD2. After removal of 7 bases from V and 7 bases from J, the junction contained 8 bases not matched to a gene. CDR3 length: 15 amino acids. The V gene's germline CDR1 is SGHVS and CDR2 FNYEAQ. Written as DNA, the CDR3 is TGTGCCAGCACCCCGAGGACTAGCGGGAGCCATACGCAGTATTTT. Its translation: CASTPRTSGSHTQYF.

In this sample, this clone turned up many times. The CDR3 protein is CASSKGGGGNTEAFF. The CDR3 DNA is TGTGCCAGCAGTAAGGGTGGGGGAGGCAACACTGAAGCTTTCTTT. This chain joins TRBV11-3 and TRBJ1-1; possible D gene TRBD1, 5 bases. V dropped 6 bases and J dropped 2 bases, with 16 bases sitting between them. The CDR3 contains 15 residues. Per germline, CDR1 SGHNT and CDR2 YENEEA.

This clone ranks as medium-sized. This sequence joins TRBV7-6 and TRBJ2-7; the D gene is possibly TRBD2 (6 bases). The ends were cut back, 3 bases at V and 0 bases at J, with 12 bases in the middle. CDR3 length: 15 residues. CDR1 and CDR2 (germline): SGHVS, FNYEAQ. DNA of the CDR3: TGTGCCAGCAGCTTGGGTAGCGGAATCTCCTACGAGCAGTACTTC. This encodes CASSLGSGISYEQYF.

This clone showed up many times. The CDR3 coding sequence is TGTGCCAGCAGCACCCCCGGGGACAGGGGTTACAATGAGCAGTTCTTC. It yields the protein CASSTPGDRGYNEQFF. The chain employs TRBV11-1 and TRBJ2-1, with 10 positions matching TRBD1. V trimming: 5 bases; J trimming: 4 bases; junction bases outside the gene matches: 8. This CDR3 has 16 residues. Germline V gives CDR1 SGHAT, CDR2 FQDESV (reference sequence). The variable domain in full, completed from reference TRBV11-1 and TRBJ2-1, reads EAEVAQSPRYKITEKSQAVAFWCDPISGHATLYWYRQILGQGPELLVQFQDESVVDDSQLPKDRFSAERLKGVDSTLKIQPAELGDSAMYLCASSTPGDRGYNEQFFGPGTRLTVL.

This clone came up a few times. This chain joins TRBV4-3 and TRBJ2-5; 11 nucleotides line up with TRBD2. J lost 5 bases, V lost 0 bases, and 5 bases had no gene match. The CDR3 is made up of 16 amino acids. Germline V gene lookup returns CDR1 LGHNA and CDR2 YSLEER. CDR3 nucleotides: TGCGCCAGCAGCCAAGACGCCGGGACTAGCGGCGAGACCCAGTACTTC. Translated, it gives CASSQDAGTSGETQYF.

This clone has ten or more counts. The chain has TRBV28 and TRBJ1-5, with TRBD1 matching over 8 bases. This CDR3 has 14 amino acids. Trimming removed 6 bases from V and 3 bases from J; junction bases left unmatched: 4. The germline gives CDR1 MDHEN, CDR2 SYDVKM. CDR3 nucleotide sequence: TGTGCCAGCAGAGAGACAGGGGACAATCAGCCCCAGCATTTT. It encodes CASRETGDNQPQHF.